The 32 T cell receptor beta chains presented below share a single source sample, sequenced in a study of shared clonotypes between healthy human individuals. Using immunoSEQ multiplex PCR, the repertoire was profiled, and TCRdb retains in-frame clones only, with some absent. The data hold around 2,000,000 clones, with about 95% observed a single time. Naive CD8 cells lacked CD45RO, underwent positive selection for CCR7 and left out terminally differentiated effector memory CD45RA+ cells. The sequenced material came from naive CD8+ T cells sorted from blood. These receptors originate from a man aged 18-30 years in good health.

Regarding this clone: Additional DNA sequences in this sample encode the identical CDR3. Written as DNA, the CDR3 is TGTGCCAGTAGTATCGTACAGGGGAATGAGCAGTTCTTC. Encoded protein: CASSIVQGNEQFF. The chain is built from TRBV19 and TRBJ2-1, with 7 nucleotides matching TRBD1. The CDR3 spans 13 residues. Germline V lookup: CDR1 LNHDA, CDR2 SQIVND (reference sequence). V dropped 3 bases and J dropped 7; count of bases not matched to a gene: 3.

In its sample, this clone was seen once. This chain links TRBV14 with TRBJ2-7; D might be TRBD1 (6 bases). Germline lookup yields CDR1 SGHDN and CDR2 FVKESK. The CDR3 covers 18 residues. V shed 3 bases and J shed 2 bases, with 23 bases lying between them. The CDR3 sequence is CASSHGHWTAELAYEQYF. The CDR3, as DNA: TGTGCCAGCAGCCACGGCCACTGGACAGCCGAGCTCGCCTACGAGCAGTACTTC.

The V call is TRBV28, the J call TRBJ2-3, with D possibly being TRBD1 or TRBD2 (5 bases each). CDR1 and CDR2 from the germline V gene are MDHEN and SYDVKM. Trimming stripped 2 bases from V and 0 bases from J, with 9 bases between. This CDR3 spans 15 amino acids. CDR3 in amino acids: CASSLTWDSTDTQYF. The CDR3 DNA reads as TGTGCCAGCAGTTTAACCTGGGACAGCACAGATACGCAGTATTTT.

The chain joins TRBV30 to TRBJ1-6; D is perhaps TRBD1 (6 bases). V was clipped by 3 bases and J by 13 bases, with 16 bases between them. Germline-derived CDR1 and CDR2 are GTSNPN and SVGIG (reference sequence). CDR3 length equals 13 residues. CDR3 region: CAWSPFQGNPLHF. CDR3 bases: TGTGCCTGGAGCCCCTTTCAGGGGAATCCCCTCCACTTT. Full variable domain (missing parts from reference TRBV30 and TRBJ1-6): SQTIHQWPATLVQPVGSPLSLECTVEGTSNPNLYWYRQAAGRGLQLLFYSVGIGQISSEVPQNLSASRPQDRQFILSSKKLLLSDSGFYLCAWSPFQGNPLHFGNGTRLTVT.

Of note for this clone: This sample includes further DNA sequences coding for the same CDR3. The chain employs TRBV9 and TRBJ1-1; no definite D call. Germline loops: CDR1 SGDLS, CDR2 YYNGEE. The CDR3 contains 14 residues. Deletions cut 0 bases from V and 1 base from J, with 7 bases between. In DNA form, the CDR3 reads TGTGCCAGCAGCGTAGTTGGAGGGAACACTGAAGCTTTCTTT. It translates to CASSVVGGNTEAFF.

The chain is built from TRBV9 and TRBJ2-3; 7 bases are a match to TRBD2. V was pared by 0 bases and J by 2 bases, with 9 bases of the junction left unmatched. The CDR3 has 17 residues. The V gene's germline CDR1 is SGDLS and CDR2 YYNGEE. The CDR3 bases are TGTGCCAGCAGCGTAGACCAGTCTAGCGGACACACAGATACGCAGTATTTT. Translated: CASSVDQSSGHTDTQYF.

V and J are TRBV13 and TRBJ2-2; no clear D. The CDR3 contains 13 residues. CDR1 PRHDT and CDR2 FYEKMQ come from the germline V gene (reference sequence). Deletions cut 5 bases from V and 7 bases from J, with 11 bases between. The CDR3 reads CASSARHDGELFF. CDR3 DNA sequence: TGTGCCAGCAGCGCGCGGCATGACGGGGAGCTGTTTTTT.

CDR3 DNA sequence: TGTGCTAGTGGTTTGGTATTATGGTCCCTGAACACTGAAGCTTTCTTT. Translation: CASGLVLWSLNTEAFF. The chain uses TRBV12-5 and TRBJ1-1; no reliable D call. The CDR3 runs to 16 residues. Germline-derived CDR1 and CDR2 are LGHNT and FRNRAP. V lost 0 bases and J 0 bases, leaving 11 bases between the germline ends.

The chain is built from TRBV9 and TRBJ2-2; D possibly corresponds to TRBD2 (6 bases). Germline assignment: CDR1 SGDLS and CDR2 YYNGEE. The CDR3 runs to 18 residues. The ends were cut back, 0 bases at V and 4 bases at J, with 19 bases in the middle. The DNA of the CDR3 is TGTGCCAGCAGCGTAGGTCGCTGGGAGGCCCATCCCACCGGGGAGCTGTTTTTT. Amino acid sequence: CASSVGRWEAHPTGELFF.

J is TRBJ1-4 and V is TRBV5-6, with 10 bases lining up with TRBD1. Trimming took 0 bases from V and 8 from J; bases not matched to a gene: 13. The CDR3 covers 18 residues. Germline CDR1 SGHDT, CDR2 YYEEEE. CDR3 nucleotides: TGTGCCAGCAGCTTGGTCCGCTCAGGGACAGGGGTTACCGAAAAACTGTTTTTT. It translates to CASSLVRSGTGVTEKLFF.

The V call is TRBV9, the J call TRBJ2-1, with TRBD2 as a possible D gene (7 bases). CDR3 length: 13 residues. The germline gives CDR1 SGDLS, CDR2 YYNGEE. V lost 4 bases and J lost 9, with 14 bases in between. Here the CDR3 DNA reads TGTGCCAGCAGCTCCCGAGGGGGGGGTGAGCAGTTCTTC. Protein product: CASSSRGGGEQFF.

The V and J genes are TRBV6-1 and TRBJ2-3; 8 bases align to TRBD2. The V segment lost 3 bases and the J segment 2 bases; nucleotides outside the gene matches: 13. The CDR3 extends over 18 amino acids. CDR1 is MNHNS, CDR2 SASEGT, per germline. The CDR3 sequence: CASSETNPSGGDTDTQYF. CDR3 coding DNA: TGTGCCAGCAGTGAGACGAACCCTTCGGGGGGGGACACAGATACGCAGTATTTT.

V gene TRBV27 combines with J gene TRBJ1-2; TRBD1 aligns across 9 bases. With V trimmed by 5 bases and J by 8 bases, 6 bases remained unmatched. CDR3 length equals 13 residues. The V gene's germline CDR1 is MNHEY and CDR2 SMNVEV (reference sequence). CDR3 coding DNA: TGTGCCAGCAGTCGAGACAGGGGGGCGGGCTACACCTTC. Translating gives CASSRDRGAGYTF.

Worth noting for this clone: The same CDR3 also results from other DNA sequences found in this sample. J is TRBJ1-2 and V is TRBV7-8, with D possibly TRBD1 on 5 matching bases. The CDR3 runs to 13 residues. Germline CDR1 and CDR2: SGHVS and FQNEAQ. The V end lost 0 bases, the J end lost 6 bases, and 8 bases lay between the germline ends. CDR3 DNA sequence: TGTGCCAGCAGCTTAGCGGTGGGGGATGGCTACACCTTC. This sequence encodes CASSLAVGDGYTF.

The rearrangement uses TRBV7-9 and TRBJ2-1; D is possibly TRBD1 (6 bases). The CDR3 has 16 residues. The germline V and J ends were trimmed by 4 bases and 3 bases, with 16 bases remaining between them. In germline, CDR1 is SEHNR, CDR2 FQNEAQ (reference sequence). CDR3 protein: CASSSRLEGDYNEQFF. The CDR3 DNA reads TGTGCCAGCAGCTCCCGTTTAGAGGGGGACTACAATGAGCAGTTCTTC.

This chain uses TRBV28 with TRBJ1-5; D unclear. V lost 1 base to trimming and J lost 5 bases, with 15 bases between them. Germline V gene lookup returns CDR1 MDHEN and CDR2 SYDVKM. This CDR3 region has 16 residues. In DNA form, the CDR3 reads TGTGCCAGCAGTTTATACCCCACAACGATCTATCAGCCCCAGCATTTT. It translates to CASSLYPTTIYQPQHF.

The V and J genes are TRBV7-2 and TRBJ2-1, with D maybe TRBD2 (6 bases). Germline CDR1 SGHTA, CDR2 FQGNSA. The V and J ends lost 5 bases and 7 bases respectively, with 18 bases between them. The CDR3 contains 15 residues. This chain's CDR3 is CASSRELEGFNEQFF. In nucleotides, the CDR3 is TGTGCCAGCAGCCGGGAGCTGGAGGGGTTTAATGAGCAGTTCTTC.

CDR3 coding DNA: TGTGCCAGCAGCGGAGACTCTCAGGGTTACGAGCAGTACTTC. This translates into CASSGDSQGYEQYF. This chain joins TRBV9 and TRBJ2-7; the D gene is possibly TRBD1 (5 bases). Germline V CDR1 and CDR2: SGDLS, YYNGEE. The CDR3 is 14 residues long. Deletions cut 3 bases from V and 4 bases from J, with 14 bases between.

This chain links TRBV6-5 with TRBJ1-1; D is ambiguous. With 2 bases removed from V and 1 base from J, the gap between germline ends came to 11 bases. Germline CDR1 is MNHEY and CDR2 is SVGAGI. This CDR3 region has 15 residues. The chain's CDR3 is CASSYGLEGNTEAFF. The CDR3 nucleotides read TGTGCCAGCAGTTACGGGTTAGAGGGGAACACTGAAGCTTTCTTT.

J is TRBJ2-1 and V is TRBV6-1; D is tentatively TRBD1 or TRBD2 (6 bases each). Germline values: CDR1 MNHNS, CDR2 SASEGT. V lost 7 bases and J 4 bases, leaving 17 bases between the germline ends. The CDR3 sequence is 15 residues long. The CDR3, as DNA: TGTGCCAGCACCCTGGGGGCTAGCGATTACAATGAGCAGTTCTTC. It is translated as CASTLGASDYNEQFF.

The V call is TRBV27, the J call TRBJ2-7; 8 bases line up with TRBD1. CDR1 is MNHEY and CDR2 is SMNVEV in the germline V gene (reference sequence). There are 15 residues in the CDR3. The trim removed 2 bases at V and 4 bases at J, leaving 7 bases unmatched. CDR3 in DNA: TGTGCCAGCAGTTTAGGACAGGGAGGTCAGTACGAGCAGTACTTC. Its protein is CASSLGQGGQYEQYF.

The V gene is TRBV5-6, the J gene TRBJ2-7, with 9 bases matching TRBD1. This CDR3 region has 15 residues. J lost 1 base, V lost 2 bases, and 4 bases had no gene match. Germline-derived CDR1 and CDR2 are SGHDT and YYEEEE. CDR3 bases: TGTGCCAGCAGCTTTGGGGGGACAGGGTCCTACGAGCAGTACTTC. Encoded protein: CASSFGGTGSYEQYF.

V gene TRBV7-9 combines with J gene TRBJ2-7; D may be TRBD1 or TRBD2 (5 bases each). With 3 bases removed from V and 7 bases from J, the gap between germline ends came to 19 bases. Germline assignment: CDR1 SEHNR and CDR2 FQNEAQ (reference sequence). The CDR3 runs to 15 residues. The CDR3 DNA follows: TGTGCCAGCAGCTTTTCGGGGCAGGGACCTGGAGAGCAGTACTTC. Translation gives CASSFSGQGPGEQYF.

The chain carries TRBV13 and TRBJ1-6; a weak D match, TRBD1 (6 bases). This CDR3 is 17 amino acids long. The germline gives CDR1 PRHDT, CDR2 FYEKMQ (reference sequence). Between the trimmed V and J ends, which lost 0 bases and 8 bases, there was a span of 17 bases. CDR3 in amino acids: CASSLGPLGATDSPLHF. The CDR3 DNA is TGTGCCAGCAGCTTAGGACCCTTGGGGGCAACTGATTCACCCCTCCACTTT.

The chain recombines TRBV11-1 with TRBJ2-5; 10 bases are shared with TRBD2. V gave up 6 bases and J gave up 5 bases; unmatched junction bases: 3. This CDR3 spans 13 amino acids. Germline V gene data show CDR1 as SGHAT and CDR2 as FQDESV (reference sequence). CDR3 protein: CASRAGGRETQYF. The DNA for the CDR3 is TGTGCCAGCAGAGCGGGGGGGCGTGAGACCCAGTACTTC.

As regards this clone: The sample has other DNA sequences that encode this CDR3 too. This chain uses TRBV15 with TRBJ1-5; the D is unclear. Germline loops: CDR1 LNHNV, CDR2 YYDKDF (reference sequence). Trimming removed 0 bases at V and 2 bases at J, with 11 bases between. The CDR3 has 16 amino acids. The CDR3 DNA reads as TGTGCCACCAGCAGAGATCTCGGGTTAGGCAATCAGCCCCAGCATTTT. Its protein product is CATSRDLGLGNQPQHF.

As for this clone: The sample carries other DNA sequences with the same CDR3. The chain carries TRBV27 and TRBJ2-7; unclear D gene. Trimming took off 4 bases at V and 0 bases at J, with 7 bases between the two ends. CDR3 length: 13 residues. In germline, CDR1 is MNHEY, CDR2 SMNVEV (reference sequence). As DNA, the CDR3 is TGTGCCAGCAGTTGGGGTTCCTCCTACGAGCAGTACTTC. It codes for CASSWGSSYEQYF.

The chain recombines TRBV5-6 with TRBJ1-2; TRBD1 is a possible D gene (6 bases). CDR3 length: 12 residues. Germline loops: CDR1 SGHDT, CDR2 YYEEEE. V gave up 9 bases and J gave up 7 bases, with 16 bases separating them. DNA for the CDR3: TGTGCCACCTCAGGGGCGGGGAGTGGCTACACCTTC. Its protein product is CATSGAGSGYTF.

The chain joins TRBV27 to TRBJ1-3; D is unresolved. Looked up from germline, CDR1 is MNHEY and CDR2 is SMNVEV (reference sequence). V lost 3 bases and J lost 0, with 9 bases in between. The CDR3 loop spans 15 amino acids. The CDR3 protein is CASSLEPSSGNTIYF. The CDR3 DNA sequence: TGTGCCAGCAGTTTGGAACCAAGCTCTGGAAACACCATATATTTT.

The J gene is TRBJ2-7, the V gene TRBV15; 11 nucleotides agree with TRBD1. Germline CDR1 reads LNHNV; CDR2 reads YYDKDF (reference sequence). The CDR3 consists of 14 residues. Trimming took 8 bases from V and 3 from J; bases not matched to a gene: 6. As DNA, the CDR3 is TGTGCCACCTCCGACGGGACAGGGGGCTACGAGCAGTACTTC. Protein product: CATSDGTGGYEQYF. Full variable domain (missing parts from reference TRBV15 and TRBJ2-7): DAMVIQNPRYQVTQFGKPVTLSCSQTLNHNVMYWYQQKSSQAPKLLFHYYDKDFNNEADTPDNFQSRRPNTSFCFLDIRSPGLGDTAMYLCATSDGTGGYEQYFGPGTRLTVT.

The chain is built from TRBV10-2 and TRBJ2-3; the D gene is possibly TRBD2 (5 bases). The CDR3 covers 16 residues. Germline CDR1 reads WSHSY; CDR2 reads SAAADI. Trimming took off 2 bases at V and 0 bases at J, with 12 bases between the two ends. CDR3 residues: CASSEVLATSTDTQYF. CDR3 DNA: TGCGCCAGCAGTGAGGTGCTAGCCACTAGCACAGATACGCAGTATTTT.

V gene TRBV27 combines with J gene TRBJ2-3; TRBD2 aligns across 13 bases. The CDR3 totals 19 residues. Germline trimming cut 2 bases from V and 0 bases from J; bases unmatched to any gene: 8. The germline gives CDR1 MNHEY, CDR2 SMNVEV (reference sequence). This CDR3 is CASSLPGLAGVRSTDTQYF. The DNA for the CDR3 is TGTGCCAGCAGTTTACCCGGACTAGCGGGAGTGAGGAGCACAGATACGCAGTATTTT.